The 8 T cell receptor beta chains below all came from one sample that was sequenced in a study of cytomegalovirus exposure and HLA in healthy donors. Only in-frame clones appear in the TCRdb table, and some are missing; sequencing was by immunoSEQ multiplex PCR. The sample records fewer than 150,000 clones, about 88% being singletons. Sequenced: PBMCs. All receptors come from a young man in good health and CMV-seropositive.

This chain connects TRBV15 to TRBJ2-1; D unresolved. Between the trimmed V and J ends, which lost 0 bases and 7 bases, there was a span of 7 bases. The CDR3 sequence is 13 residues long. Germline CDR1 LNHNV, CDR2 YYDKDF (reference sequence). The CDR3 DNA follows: TGTGCCACCAGCAGAGAAACCCTAAATGAGCAGTTCTTC. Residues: CATSRETLNEQFF.

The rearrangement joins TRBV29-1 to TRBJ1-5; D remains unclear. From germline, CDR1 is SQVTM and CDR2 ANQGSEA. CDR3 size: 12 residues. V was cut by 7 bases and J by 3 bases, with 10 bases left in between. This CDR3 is CSAQSPNQPQHF. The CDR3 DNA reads TGCAGCGCCCAATCCCCCAATCAGCCCCAGCATTTT.

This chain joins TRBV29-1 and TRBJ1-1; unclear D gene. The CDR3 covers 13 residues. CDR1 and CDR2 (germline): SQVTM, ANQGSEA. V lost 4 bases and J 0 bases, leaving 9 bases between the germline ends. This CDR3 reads CSVVPTMNTEAFF. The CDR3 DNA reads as TGCAGCGTTGTCCCGACTATGAACACTGAAGCTTTCTTT.

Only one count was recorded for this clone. CDR3 sequence reads: CASSPLDITLGGGYTF. CDR3 coding DNA: TGTGCCAGCAGTCCCCTGGACATTACCCTGGGAGGGGGCTACACCTTC. The rearrangement links TRBV27 to TRBJ1-2, with D perhaps TRBD1 (5 bases). The CDR3 runs to 16 residues. Germline-derived CDR1 and CDR2 are MNHEY and SMNVEV (reference sequence). V lost 5 bases to trimming and J lost 8 bases, with 24 bases between them.

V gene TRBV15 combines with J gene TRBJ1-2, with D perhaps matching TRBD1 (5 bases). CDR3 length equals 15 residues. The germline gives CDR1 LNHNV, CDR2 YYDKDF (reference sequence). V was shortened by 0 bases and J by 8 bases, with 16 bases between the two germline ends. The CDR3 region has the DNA TGTGCCACCAGCAGAGATAGATCAGGGTTCGGGGGCTACACCTTC. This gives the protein CATSRDRSGFGGYTF.

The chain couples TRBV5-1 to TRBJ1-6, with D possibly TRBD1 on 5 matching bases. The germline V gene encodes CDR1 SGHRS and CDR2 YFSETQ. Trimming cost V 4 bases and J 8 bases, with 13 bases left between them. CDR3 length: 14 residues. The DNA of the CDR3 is TGCGCCAGCAGCCCCACCGGGGGTGATTCACCCCTCCACTTT. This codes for CASSPTGGDSPLHF. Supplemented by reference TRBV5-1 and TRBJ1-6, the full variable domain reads KAGVTQTPRYLIKTRGQQVTLSCSPISGHRSVSWYQQTPGQGLQFLFEYFSETQRNKGNFPGRFSGRQFSNSRSEMNVSTLELGDSALYLCASSPTGGDSPLHFGNGTRLTVT.

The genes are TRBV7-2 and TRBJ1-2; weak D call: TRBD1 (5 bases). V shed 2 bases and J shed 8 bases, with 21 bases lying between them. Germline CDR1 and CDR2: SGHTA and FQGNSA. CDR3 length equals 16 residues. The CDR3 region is CASSLRKGVFEGGYTF. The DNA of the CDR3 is TGTGCCAGCAGCTTAAGGAAAGGGGTATTTGAAGGAGGCTACACCTTC. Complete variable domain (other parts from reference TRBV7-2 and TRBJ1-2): GAGVSQSPSNKVTEKGKDVELRCDPISGHTALYWYRQSLGQGLEFLIYFQGNSAPDKSGLPSDRFSAERTGGSVSTLTIQRTQQEDSAVYLCASSLRKGVFEGGYTFGSGTRLTVV.

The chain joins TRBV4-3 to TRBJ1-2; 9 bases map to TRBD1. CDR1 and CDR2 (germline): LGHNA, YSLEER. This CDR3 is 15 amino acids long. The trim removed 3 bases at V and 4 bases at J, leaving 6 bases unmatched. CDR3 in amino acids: CASSQLQGAIYGYTF. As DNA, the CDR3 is TGCGCCAGCAGCCAGTTACAGGGGGCGATCTATGGCTACACCTTC.